The 18 T cell receptor beta chains below were found in one sample sequenced in a study of OX40 agonist ivuxolimab in advanced cancers. Clones were read by immunoSEQ multiplex PCR, and TCRdb kept only the in-frame ones, dropping some. This sample has 45,000 to 60,000 clones, with roughly 80% found just once. The source was CD4+ or CD8+ T cells sorted from blood, collected in a trial of the OX40 agonist ivuxolimab. The origin of the receptors is an adult with an advanced solid tumor such as melanoma, head and neck, liver or kidney cancer.

The chain couples TRBV28 to TRBJ1-5; D possibly corresponds to TRBD1 (6 bases). There are 14 residues in the CDR3. CDR1 is MDHEN and CDR2 is SYDVKM in the germline V gene. V gave up 7 bases and J gave up 0 bases, with 10 bases separating them. This CDR3 is CASTQGGSNQPQHF. The CDR3 DNA reads as TGTGCCAGCACTCAAGGGGGTAGCAATCAGCCCCAGCATTTT.

This clone appeared a single time. The V call is TRBV7-2, the J call TRBJ1-1, with D perhaps matching TRBD1 (6 bases). Germline values: CDR1 SGHTA, CDR2 FQGNSA. The CDR3 loop spans 14 amino acids. Trimming left V 4 bases short and J 1 base short, with 10 bases between. The CDR3 sequence: CASSSPGQNTEAFF. The CDR3 DNA reads TGTGCCAGCAGCTCGCCGGGACAGAACACTGAAGCTTTCTTT. Based on the CDR3 plus reference TRBV7-2 and TRBJ1-1, the full variable domain is GAGVSQSPSNKVTEKGKDVELRCDPISGHTALYWYRQSLGQGLEFLIYFQGNSAPDKSGLPSDRFSAERTGGSVSTLTIQRTQQEDSAVYLCASSSPGQNTEAFFGQGTRLTVV.

V gene TRBV20-1 combines with J gene TRBJ1-2; no clear D. The CDR3 is 10 residues long. The germline V and J ends were trimmed by 2 bases and 8 bases, with 6 bases remaining between them. The germline V gene encodes CDR1 DFQATT and CDR2 SNEGSKA (reference sequence). CDR3 nucleotide sequence: TGCAGTGCTAGACAGGACGGCTACACCTTC. Amino acid sequence: CSARQDGYTF.

Worth noting for this clone: This specimen includes other DNA sequences encoding the same CDR3. The chain is built from TRBV28 and TRBJ2-7; D possibly matches TRBD1 or TRBD2 (7 bases each). V lost 5 bases to trimming and J lost 0 bases, with 17 bases between them. Germline CDR1 reads MDHEN; CDR2 reads SYDVKM. This CDR3 comprises 16 residues. This chain's CDR3 is CASSPGGGGNSYEQYF. The CDR3 nucleotides read TGTGCCAGCAGTCCCGGGGGAGGGGGCAACTCCTACGAGCAGTACTTC.

This clone is categorized as medium-sized (0.01 to 0.1%). Other DNA sequences in this sample translate to the same CDR3. This chain uses TRBV5-1 with TRBJ1-2; possibly TRBD1 for D (5 bases). In germline, CDR1 is SGHRS, CDR2 YFSETQ. V lost 0 bases and J 2 bases, leaving 8 bases between the germline ends. This CDR3 has 14 amino acids. The CDR3 loop reads CASSLGGTNYGYTF. CDR3 nucleotide sequence: TGCGCCAGCAGCTTGGGCGGGACGAACTATGGCTACACCTTC.

In the case of this clone: The identical CDR3 is also encoded by other nucleotide sequences in the sample. The gene calls are TRBV27 and TRBJ2-7; 12 bases line up with TRBD1. This CDR3 is 16 amino acids long. Germline-derived CDR1 and CDR2 are MNHEY and SMNVEV (reference sequence). The V and J ends lost 4 bases and 7 bases, in that order; junction bases with no gene match: 11. Written as DNA, the CDR3 is TGTGCCAGCAGTTCTGAACCGGGACAGGGGGCTAGAGAGCAGTACTTC. Translating it yields CASSSEPGQGAREQYF.

This chain joins TRBV19 and TRBJ1-4; D is perhaps TRBD1 (5 bases). Trimming left V 3 bases short and J 5 bases short, with 10 bases between. The germline CDR1 and CDR2 sequences are LNHDA and SQIVND (reference sequence). CDR3 length: 14 residues. CDR3 in amino acids: CASSIPGRNEKLFF. The CDR3 nucleotides read TGTGCCAGTAGTATTCCGGGGCGAAATGAAAAACTGTTTTTT.

The J gene is TRBJ2-7, the V gene TRBV6-5; D may match TRBD1 or TRBD2 (5 bases each). Germline CDR1 is MNHEY and CDR2 is SVGAGI. Trimming cost V 2 bases and J 0 bases, with 11 bases left between them. This CDR3 has 15 residues. The CDR3 DNA is TGTGCCAGCAGTTACCGTCCAGGGACCTCCTACGAGCAGTACTTC. It yields the protein CASSYRPGTSYEQYF.

The chain carries TRBV7-6 and TRBJ2-3; no firm D call. This CDR3 contains 17 residues. Trimming left V 1 base short and J 2 bases short, with 16 bases between. Germline values: CDR1 SGHVS, CDR2 FNYEAQ. The CDR3 reads CASSLGFGGSYTDTQYF. The DNA for the CDR3 is TGTGCCAGCAGCTTAGGGTTTGGCGGTTCTTACACAGATACGCAGTATTTT. The full variable domain, completed using reference TRBV7-6 and TRBJ2-3, is GAGVSQSPRYKVTKRGQDVALRCDPISGHVSLYWYRQALGQGPEFLTYFNYEAQQDKSGLPNDRFSAERPEGSISTLTIQRTEQRDSAMYRCASSLGFGGSYTDTQYFGPGTRLTVL.

The rearrangement links TRBV10-2 to TRBJ2-1, with 7 nucleotides matching TRBD2. With 6 bases clipped from V and 7 bases from J, the junction kept 18 bases outside the gene matches. CDR1 is WSHSY, CDR2 SAAADI, per germline. CDR3 length: 17 residues. CDR3 bases: TGCGCCAGCAGACAACTACTAGCGAGGGAAAGGGCAAATGAGCAGTTCTTC. This gives the protein CASRQLLARERANEQFF.

The J gene is TRBJ2-5, the V gene TRBV2, with 8 bases matching TRBD2. CDR1 is SNHLY, CDR2 FYNNEI, per germline. The CDR3 is made up of 16 amino acids. With 2 bases clipped from V and 2 bases from J, the junction kept 7 bases outside the gene matches. In DNA, the CDR3 is TGTGCCAGCAGTGAATCTAGCGGGTTGGGACAAGAGACCCAGTACTTC. Translating it yields CASSESSGLGQETQYF. The whole variable domain, remainder taken from reference TRBV2 and TRBJ2-5, is EPEVTQTPSHQVTQMGQEVILRCVPISNHLYFYWYRQILGQKVEFLVSFYNNEISEKSEIFDDQFSVERPDGSNFTLKIRSTKLEDSAMYFCASSESSGLGQETQYFGPGTRLLVL.

This clone is termed medium-sized. This chain connects TRBV6-6 to TRBJ2-7; D is unclear. CDR1 MNHNY and CDR2 SVGAGI come from the germline V gene (reference sequence). The CDR3 has 11 amino acids. The V gene lost 2 bases and the J gene lost 8 bases, with 7 bases spanning the gap. The CDR3 DNA reads as TGTGCCAGCAGTTACGGGGAACAGCAGTACTTC. Amino acids: CASSYGEQQYF.

The rearrangement links TRBV5-1 to TRBJ2-7; 13 bases line up with TRBD2. This CDR3 is 17 amino acids long. J lost 2 bases, V lost 4 bases, and 9 bases had no gene match. Germline CDR1 and CDR2: SGHRS and YFSETQ. CDR3 residues: CASSPGLAGVKTYEQYF. CDR3 nucleotide sequence: TGCGCCAGCAGCCCAGGACTAGCGGGAGTGAAAACCTACGAGCAGTACTTC.

This chain joins TRBV29-1 and TRBJ1-3; D might be TRBD1 (5 bases). The ends were cut back, 5 bases at V and 0 bases at J, with 20 bases in the middle. In germline, CDR1 is SQVTM, CDR2 ANQGSEA. CDR3 length equals 17 residues. CDR3 protein: CSVQLTVGGSSGNTIYF. DNA of the CDR3: TGCAGCGTTCAATTGACGGTCGGGGGGAGCTCTGGAAACACCATATATTTT.

This chain joins TRBV28 and TRBJ2-4, with a tentative D call TRBD2 (5 bases). The V end lost 7 bases, the J end lost 8 bases, and 15 bases lay between the germline ends. This CDR3 is 13 amino acids long. Germline values: CDR1 MDHEN, CDR2 SYDVKM. The CDR3 reads CASTPPTNHIQYF. The DNA for the CDR3 is TGTGCCAGCACCCCCCCGACTAACCACATTCAGTACTTC.

CDR3 region: CASRAPDETQYF. DNA for the CDR3: TGTGCCAGCAGAGCGCCGGATGAGACCCAGTACTTC. V gene TRBV6-6 combines with J gene TRBJ2-5; D is ambiguous. The V gene lost 6 bases and the J gene lost 5 bases, with 10 bases spanning the gap. Looked up from germline, CDR1 is MNHNY and CDR2 is SVGAGI (reference sequence). The CDR3 totals 12 residues.

The chain links TRBV5-6 to TRBJ2-3; D not resolved. The V end lost 4 bases, the J end lost 1 base, and 4 bases lay between the germline ends. The germline V gene has CDR1 SGHDT and CDR2 YYEEEE. The CDR3 runs 12 residues. The CDR3 is CASSTRTDTQYF. The CDR3 DNA reads as TGTGCCAGCAGCACACGCACAGATACGCAGTATTTT.

The gene calls are TRBV25-1 and TRBJ1-5; D possibly corresponds to TRBD1 (6 bases). Per germline, CDR1 MGHDK and CDR2 SYGVNS. The CDR3 consists of 17 residues. The V end lost 2 bases, the J end lost 6 bases, and 20 bases lay between the germline ends. DNA of the CDR3: TGTGCCAGCAGTGAAGGTCGGGGGCTGGGGCCTGGTCAGCCCCAGCATTTT. Protein product: CASSEGRGLGPGQPQHF.